Shown below are 21 T cell receptor beta chains from a single sample sequenced in a study of cytotoxic CD8 clonotypes in ibrutinib-treated CLL. Clones were sequenced by immunoSEQ multiplex PCR, and TCRdb holds only the in-frame ones, with some missing. The data contain fewer than 300,000 clones, more than 70% of them singletons. The sequencing here drew on PBMCs, taken at disease progression, from a patient treated with ibrutinib. The source of these receptors is a human donor with chronic lymphocytic leukemia.

This chain connects TRBV5-1 to TRBJ1-5; D not resolved. Trimming took 0 bases from V and 3 from J, leaving 10 bases between them. Germline assignment: CDR1 SGHRS and CDR2 YFSETQ. The CDR3 consists of 15 residues. The CDR3 is CASSLGGFPNQPQHF. The DNA of the CDR3 is TGCGCCAGCAGCTTGGGAGGGTTCCCCAATCAGCCCCAGCATTTT.

This rearrangement joins TRBV11-2 to TRBJ2-7; TRBD2 matches 7 bases. In germline, CDR1 is SGHAT, CDR2 FQNNGV. There are 16 residues in the CDR3. Trimming removed 1 base from V and 4 bases from J; junction bases left unmatched: 10. The CDR3 spells CASSLASYGGRYEQYF. The CDR3 nucleotides read TGTGCCAGCAGCTTAGCGAGTTACGGGGGGAGGTACGAGCAGTACTTC.

A note on this clone: The sample contains more than one DNA sequence encoding this CDR3. The chain combines TRBV5-1 with TRBJ2-7; perhaps D is TRBD1 or TRBD2 (5 bases each). Trimming took off 3 bases at V and 6 bases at J, with 7 bases between the two ends. There are 11 residues in the CDR3. Germline-derived CDR1 and CDR2 are SGHRS and YFSETQ. The CDR3 sequence is CASSSGTEQYF. The CDR3 DNA reads as TGCGCCAGCAGCTCAGGGACCGAGCAGTACTTC.

This chain uses TRBV5-1 with TRBJ2-7; 8 bases map to TRBD1. Germline CDR1 SGHRS, CDR2 YFSETQ. J lost 3 bases, V lost 0 bases, and 2 bases had no gene match. This CDR3 has 14 residues. The CDR3 sequence: CASSLDGQGYEQYF. Here the CDR3 DNA reads TGCGCCAGCAGCTTGGATGGACAGGGCTACGAGCAGTACTTC.

The chain couples TRBV19 to TRBJ2-2; 9 nucleotides match TRBD2. The V gene's germline CDR1 is LNHDA and CDR2 SQIVND (reference sequence). The CDR3 has 15 amino acids. J was trimmed by 4 bases and V by 3 bases; bases with no gene match: 3. The CDR3 loop reads CASSISGGVTGELFF. CDR3 DNA: TGTGCCAGTAGTATTAGCGGGGGTGTCACCGGGGAGCTGTTTTTT.

CDR3 nucleotides: TGTGCCAGCAGTTTATCGGACAGGCATTACGAGCAGTACTTC. Protein sequence: CASSLSDRHYEQYF. V and J are TRBV27 and TRBJ2-7; 7 bases line up with TRBD1. V lost 0 bases to trimming and J lost 4 bases; unmatched junction nucleotides: 3. Germline V CDR1 and CDR2: MNHEY, SMNVEV (reference sequence). The CDR3 runs 14 residues.

This clone turned up a few times. The chain couples TRBV18 to TRBJ1-2, with D unclear. Per the germline V gene, CDR1 is KGHSH and CDR2 is LQKENI. The CDR3 sequence is 13 residues long. Between the trimmed V and J ends, which lost 1 base and 5 bases, there was a span of 8 bases. The CDR3 bases are TGTGCCAGCTCACCACTAACGGATTATGGCTACACCTTC. It yields the protein CASSPLTDYGYTF.

Only a few counts were recorded for this clone. V gene TRBV5-1 combines with J gene TRBJ2-7, with TRBD2 as a possible D gene (6 bases). Trimming pared 3 bases from V and 5 bases from J, leaving 15 bases between. Per the germline V gene, CDR1 is SGHRS and CDR2 is YFSETQ. This CDR3 is built from 14 residues. The CDR3 bases are TGCGCCAGCAGCTCCTGGACGGGAGTCCACGAGCAGTACTTC. Residues: CASSSWTGVHEQYF.

This chain links TRBV27 with TRBJ1-2; D is uncertain. The germline V gene has CDR1 MNHEY and CDR2 SMNVEV (reference sequence). The CDR3 runs 14 residues. Trimming left V 2 bases short and J 3 bases short, with 10 bases between. CDR3 DNA: TGTGCCAGCAGTTTAGTAGGGAGCGACTATGGCTACACCTTC. Protein: CASSLVGSDYGYTF.

The chain employs TRBV4-1 and TRBJ2-3; 14 bases align to TRBD2. The CDR3 runs to 16 residues. Germline loops: CDR1 MGHRA, CDR2 YSYEKL. Trimming at V came to 3 bases and at J to 9 bases, leaving 8 bases not matched to a gene. The DNA for the CDR3 is TGCGCCAGCAGCCAGAGACTAGCGGGGGGGGCGAGGACGCAGTATTTT. Its translation is CASSQRLAGGARTQYF.

In this sample, this clone turned up many times. This rearrangement joins TRBV18 to TRBJ2-1, with 7 nucleotides matching TRBD1. CDR1 and CDR2 (germline): KGHSH, LQKENI. The CDR3 has 15 amino acids. J lost 4 bases, V lost 3 bases, and 6 bases had no gene match. This CDR3 reads CASSPWDSAYNEQFF. The DNA for the CDR3 is TGTGCCAGCTCACCTTGGGACAGCGCTTACAATGAGCAGTTCTTC.

CDR3 nucleotide sequence: TGCGCCAGCAGCCAGGGTACAGTGGGCCTAGGCACCGGGGAGCTGTTTTTT. Its protein is CASSQGTVGLGTGELFF. The chain links TRBV4-1 to TRBJ2-2; D is undetermined. The CDR3 sequence is 17 residues long. V was cut by 3 bases and J by 4 bases, with 18 bases left in between. Germline loops: CDR1 MGHRA, CDR2 YSYEKL.

The chain combines TRBV2 with TRBJ2-7, with 9 bases aligning to TRBD2. J gave up 5 bases and V 3 bases, and 5 bases lay outside the gene matches. This CDR3 has 14 residues. From germline, CDR1 is SNHLY and CDR2 FYNNEI. For the CDR3, the DNA is TGTGCCAGCAGTGAGGAGCGGGAGGCGCACGAGCAGTACTTC. It yields the protein CASSEEREAHEQYF.

The chain combines TRBV19 with TRBJ2-7; possibly TRBD1 or TRBD2 for D (5 bases each). V lost 2 bases, J lost 4 bases, and 15 bases lay in between. The CDR3 totals 15 residues. Germline CDR1 reads LNHDA; CDR2 reads SQIVND (reference sequence). The CDR3 DNA sequence: TGTGCCAGTAGTATATCCGGGGCAGGGTTGTACGAGCAGTACTTC. It codes for CASSISGAGLYEQYF.

V usage is TRBV6-1 and J usage is TRBJ1-1; 7 bases fit TRBD1. Losses at the gene ends were 5 bases for V and 1 base for J; bases not matched to a gene: 4. Germline V CDR1 and CDR2: MNHNS, SASEGT. The CDR3 consists of 14 residues. In DNA form, the CDR3 reads TGTGCCAGCAGTCCACGGACAGGGAACACTGAAGCTTTCTTT. It codes for CASSPRTGNTEAFF.

The V gene is TRBV10-3, the J gene TRBJ2-7, with a weak D call TRBD2 (6 bases). The CDR3 runs to 15 residues. Trimming stripped 2 bases from V and 4 bases from J, with 15 bases between. Germline V gives CDR1 ENHRY, CDR2 SYGVKD. Here the CDR3 DNA reads TGTGCCATCAGTGAGAATGGGCTAGCGACTTACGAGCAGTACTTC. As protein: CAISENGLATYEQYF.

The chain joins TRBV7-6 to TRBJ2-1; 12 bases agree with TRBD2. V lost 5 bases, J lost 4 bases, and 6 bases stayed unmatched. The CDR3 runs 16 residues. Germline-derived CDR1 and CDR2 are SGHVS and FNYEAQ. This CDR3 is CASSPQTSGGYNEQFF. The CDR3 nucleotides read TGTGCCAGCAGCCCCCAGACTAGCGGGGGATACAATGAGCAGTTCTTC.

This chain uses TRBV5-1 with TRBJ2-7; D may match TRBD1 or TRBD2 (6 bases each). Germline V gene lookup returns CDR1 SGHRS and CDR2 YFSETQ. CDR3 size: 14 residues. V shed 5 bases and J shed 6 bases, with 18 bases lying between them. The CDR3 nucleotides read TGCGCCAGCAGTTCCCTGACGGGGGCGGGCGAGCAGTACTTC. Translation: CASSSLTGAGEQYF.

V is TRBV11-1 and J is TRBJ2-5, with D perhaps matching TRBD2 (6 bases). Trimming took 5 bases from V and 2 from J, leaving 12 bases between them. Germline CDR1 SGHAT, CDR2 FQDESV (reference sequence). This CDR3 has 14 amino acids. CDR3 loop: CASSPFRGQETQYF. CDR3 in DNA: TGTGCCAGCAGCCCTTTCCGGGGGCAAGAGACCCAGTACTTC.

The chain combines TRBV28 with TRBJ1-1; D call uncertain. Germline CDR1 MDHEN, CDR2 SYDVKM. V was shortened by 6 bases and J by 1 base, with 6 bases between the two germline ends. CDR3 size: 12 residues. This chain's CDR3 is CASSPWNTEAFF. The CDR3 DNA sequence: TGTGCCAGCAGCCCGTGGAACACTGAAGCTTTCTTT.

The chain has TRBV19 and TRBJ2-7; 10 positions match TRBD2. Per the germline V gene, CDR1 is LNHDA and CDR2 is SQIVND (reference sequence). This CDR3 comprises 13 residues. J was trimmed by 6 bases and V by 8 bases; bases with no gene match: 7. The CDR3 sequence: CASRASGSTEQYF. Here the CDR3 DNA reads TGTGCCAGTCGGGCTAGCGGGAGTACCGAGCAGTACTTC.